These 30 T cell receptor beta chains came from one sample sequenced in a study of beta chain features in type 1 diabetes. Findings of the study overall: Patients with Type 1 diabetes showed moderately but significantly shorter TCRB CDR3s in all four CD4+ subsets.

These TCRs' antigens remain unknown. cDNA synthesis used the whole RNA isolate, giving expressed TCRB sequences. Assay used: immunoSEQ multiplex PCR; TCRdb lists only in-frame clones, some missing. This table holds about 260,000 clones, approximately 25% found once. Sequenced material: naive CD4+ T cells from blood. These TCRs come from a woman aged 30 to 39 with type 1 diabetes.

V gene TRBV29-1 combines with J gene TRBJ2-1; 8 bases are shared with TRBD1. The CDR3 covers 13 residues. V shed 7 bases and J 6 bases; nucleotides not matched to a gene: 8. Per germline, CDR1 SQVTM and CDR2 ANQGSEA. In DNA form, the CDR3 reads TGCAGCGCATGGACAGGGAAGATCAATGAGCAGTTCTTC. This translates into CSAWTGKINEQFF.

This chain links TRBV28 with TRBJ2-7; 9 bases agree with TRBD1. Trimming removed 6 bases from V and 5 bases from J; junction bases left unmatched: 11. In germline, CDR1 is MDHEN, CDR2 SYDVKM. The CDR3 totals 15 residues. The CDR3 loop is CASSLSLGQGHEQYF. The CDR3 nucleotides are TGTGCCAGCAGCCTCTCGTTGGGACAGGGCCACGAGCAGTACTTC.

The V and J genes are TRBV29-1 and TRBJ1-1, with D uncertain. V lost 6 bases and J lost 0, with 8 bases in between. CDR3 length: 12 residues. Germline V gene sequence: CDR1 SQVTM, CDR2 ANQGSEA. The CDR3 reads CSVLAMNTEAFF. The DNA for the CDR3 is TGCAGCGTCTTGGCCATGAACACTGAAGCTTTCTTT.

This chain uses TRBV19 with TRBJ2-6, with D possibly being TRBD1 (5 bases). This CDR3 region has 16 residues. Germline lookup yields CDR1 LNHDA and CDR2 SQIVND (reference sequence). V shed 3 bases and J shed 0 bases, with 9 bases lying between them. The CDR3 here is CASSMTADSGANVLTF. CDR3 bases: TGTGCCAGTAGTATGACAGCAGACTCTGGGGCCAACGTCCTGACTTTC.

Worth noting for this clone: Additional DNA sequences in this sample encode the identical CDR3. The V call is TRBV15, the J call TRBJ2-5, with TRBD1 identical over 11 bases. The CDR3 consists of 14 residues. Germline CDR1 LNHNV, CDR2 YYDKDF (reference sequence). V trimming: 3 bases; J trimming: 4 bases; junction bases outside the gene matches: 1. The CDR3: CATSRDRGRETQYF. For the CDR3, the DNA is TGTGCCACCAGCAGGGACAGGGGGCGAGAGACCCAGTACTTC.

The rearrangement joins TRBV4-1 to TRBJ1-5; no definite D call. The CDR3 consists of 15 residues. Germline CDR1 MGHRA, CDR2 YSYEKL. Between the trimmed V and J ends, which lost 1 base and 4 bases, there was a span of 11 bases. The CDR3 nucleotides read TGCGCCAGCAGCCAAGGTAACGGGTGGAATCAGCCCCAGCATTTT. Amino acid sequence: CASSQGNGWNQPQHF.

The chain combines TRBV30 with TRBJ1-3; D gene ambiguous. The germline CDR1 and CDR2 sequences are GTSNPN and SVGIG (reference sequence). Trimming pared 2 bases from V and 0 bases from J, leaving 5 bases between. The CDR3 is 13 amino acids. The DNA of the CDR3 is TGTGCCTGGAGTCTCCGCTCTGGAAACACCATATATTTT. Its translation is CAWSLRSGNTIYF.

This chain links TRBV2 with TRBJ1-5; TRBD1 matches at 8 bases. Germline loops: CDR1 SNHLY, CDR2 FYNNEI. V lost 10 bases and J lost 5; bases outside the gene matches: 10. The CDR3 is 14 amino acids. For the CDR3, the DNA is TGTGCCACCTCCAGGGGGCCGACGGATCAGCCCCAGCATTTT. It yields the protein CATSRGPTDQPQHF.

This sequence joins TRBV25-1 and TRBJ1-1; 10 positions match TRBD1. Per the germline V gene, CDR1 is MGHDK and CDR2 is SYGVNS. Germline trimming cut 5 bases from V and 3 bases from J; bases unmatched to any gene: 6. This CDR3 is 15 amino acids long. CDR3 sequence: CASSRQGASDTEAFF. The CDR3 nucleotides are TGTGCCAGCAGTCGACAGGGGGCCTCGGACACTGAAGCTTTCTTT.

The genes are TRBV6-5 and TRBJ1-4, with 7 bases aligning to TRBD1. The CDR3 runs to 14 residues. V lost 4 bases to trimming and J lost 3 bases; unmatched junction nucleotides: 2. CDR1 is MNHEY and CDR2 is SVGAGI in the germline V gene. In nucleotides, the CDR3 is TGTGCCAGCAGTTCCGACAGGGCTAATGAAAAACTGTTTTTT. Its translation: CASSSDRANEKLFF.

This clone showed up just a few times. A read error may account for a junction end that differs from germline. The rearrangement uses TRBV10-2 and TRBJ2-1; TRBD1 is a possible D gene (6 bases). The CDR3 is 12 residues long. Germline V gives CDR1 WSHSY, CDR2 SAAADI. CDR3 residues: CASSPRDTLGVF. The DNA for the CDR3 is TGCGCCAGCAGTCCAAGGGACACATTAGGGGTCTTC.

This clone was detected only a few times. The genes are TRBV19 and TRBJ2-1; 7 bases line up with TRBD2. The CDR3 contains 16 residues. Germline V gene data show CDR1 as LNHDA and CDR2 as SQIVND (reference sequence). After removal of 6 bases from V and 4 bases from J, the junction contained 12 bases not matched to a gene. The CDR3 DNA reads TGTGCCAGTAGACGGCGCGGGGGAGTAAGGTACAATGAGCAGTTCTTC. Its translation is CASRRRGGVRYNEQFF.

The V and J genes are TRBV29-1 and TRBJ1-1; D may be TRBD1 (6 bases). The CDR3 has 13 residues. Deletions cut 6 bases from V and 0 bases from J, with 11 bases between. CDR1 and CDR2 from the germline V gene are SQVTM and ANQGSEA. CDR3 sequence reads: CSVGGLMNTEAFF. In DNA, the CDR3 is TGCAGCGTGGGGGGGCTCATGAACACTGAAGCTTTCTTT.

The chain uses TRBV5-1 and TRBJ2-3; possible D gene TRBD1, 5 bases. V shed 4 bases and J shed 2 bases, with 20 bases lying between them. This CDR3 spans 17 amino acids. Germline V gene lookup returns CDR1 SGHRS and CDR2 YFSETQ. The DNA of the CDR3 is TGCGCCAGCAGCAATGGGGCCACACTGGCGAACACAGATACGCAGTATTTT. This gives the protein CASSNGATLANTDTQYF.

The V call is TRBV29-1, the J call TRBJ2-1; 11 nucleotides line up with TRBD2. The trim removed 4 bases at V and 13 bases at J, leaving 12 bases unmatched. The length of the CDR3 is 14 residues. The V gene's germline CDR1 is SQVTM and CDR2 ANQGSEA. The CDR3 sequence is CSVAPGRLAGLQFF. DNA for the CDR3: TGCAGCGTTGCTCCGGGTAGACTAGCGGGACTCCAGTTCTTC.

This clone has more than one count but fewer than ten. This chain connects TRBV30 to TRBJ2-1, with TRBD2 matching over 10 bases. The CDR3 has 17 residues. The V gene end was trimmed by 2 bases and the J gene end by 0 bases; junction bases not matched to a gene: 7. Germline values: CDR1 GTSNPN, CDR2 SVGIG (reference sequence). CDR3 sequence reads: CAWSSGSSGSSYNEQFF. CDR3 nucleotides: TGTGCCTGGAGTTCCGGCTCTAGCGGGAGCTCCTACAATGAGCAGTTCTTC.

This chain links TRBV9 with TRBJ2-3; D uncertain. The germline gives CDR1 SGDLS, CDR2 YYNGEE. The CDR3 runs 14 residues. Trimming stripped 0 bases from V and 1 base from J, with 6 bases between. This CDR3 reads CASSVEERTDTQYF. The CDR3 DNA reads TGTGCCAGCAGCGTAGAGGAGCGCACAGATACGCAGTATTTT.

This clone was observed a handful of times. The CDR3 bases are TGTGCCAGCAGCCCGGGCACCGGGGAGCTGTTTTTT. This encodes CASSPGTGELFF. V and J are TRBV7-9 and TRBJ2-2; D remains unclear. CDR3 length: 12 residues. With 5 bases removed from V and 4 bases from J, the gap between germline ends came to 5 bases. CDR1 is SEHNR and CDR2 is FQNEAQ in the germline V gene (reference sequence).

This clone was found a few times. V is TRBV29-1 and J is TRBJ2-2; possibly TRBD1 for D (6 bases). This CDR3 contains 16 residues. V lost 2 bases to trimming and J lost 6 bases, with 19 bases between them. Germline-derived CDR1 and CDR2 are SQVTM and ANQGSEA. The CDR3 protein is CSVESSSGEKAGELFF. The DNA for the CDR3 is TGCAGCGTTGAATCGAGTTCAGGGGAGAAGGCCGGGGAGCTGTTTTTT.

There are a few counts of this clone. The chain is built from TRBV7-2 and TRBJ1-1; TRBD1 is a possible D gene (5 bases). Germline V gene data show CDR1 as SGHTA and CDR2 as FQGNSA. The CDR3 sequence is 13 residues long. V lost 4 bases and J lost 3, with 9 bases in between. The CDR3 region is CASSSSRDTEAFF. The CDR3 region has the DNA TGTGCCAGCAGCTCCAGCAGGGACACTGAAGCTTTCTTT.

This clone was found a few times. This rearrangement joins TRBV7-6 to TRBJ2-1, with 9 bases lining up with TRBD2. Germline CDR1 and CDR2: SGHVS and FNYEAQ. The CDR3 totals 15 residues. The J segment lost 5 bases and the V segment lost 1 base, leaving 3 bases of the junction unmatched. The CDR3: CASSLGGGGDNEQFF. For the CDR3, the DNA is TGTGCCAGCAGCTTAGGCGGGGGGGGTGACAATGAGCAGTTCTTC.

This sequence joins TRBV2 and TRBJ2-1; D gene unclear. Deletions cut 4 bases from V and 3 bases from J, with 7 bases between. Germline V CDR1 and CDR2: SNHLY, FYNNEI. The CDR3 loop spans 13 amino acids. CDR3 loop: CASSGSSYNEQFF. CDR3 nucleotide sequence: TGTGCCAGCAGTGGGAGCAGCTACAATGAGCAGTTCTTC. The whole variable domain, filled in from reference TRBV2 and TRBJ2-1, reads EPEVTQTPSHQVTQMGQEVILRCVPISNHLYFYWYRQILGQKVEFLVSFYNNEISEKSEIFDDQFSVERPDGSNFTLKIRSTKLEDSAMYFCASSGSSYNEQFFGPGTRLTVL.

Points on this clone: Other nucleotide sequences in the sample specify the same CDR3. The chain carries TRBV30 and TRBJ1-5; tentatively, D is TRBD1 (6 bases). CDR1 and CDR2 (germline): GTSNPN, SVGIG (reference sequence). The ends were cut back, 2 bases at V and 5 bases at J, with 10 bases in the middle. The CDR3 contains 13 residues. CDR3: CAWSPQGDQPQHF. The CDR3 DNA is TGTGCCTGGAGTCCACAGGGTGATCAGCCCCAGCATTTT. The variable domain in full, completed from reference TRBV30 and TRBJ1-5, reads SQTIHQWPATLVQPVGSPLSLECTVEGTSNPNLYWYRQAAGRGLQLLFYSVGIGQISSEVPQNLSASRPQDRQFILSSKKLLLSDSGFYLCAWSPQGDQPQHFGDGTRLSIL.

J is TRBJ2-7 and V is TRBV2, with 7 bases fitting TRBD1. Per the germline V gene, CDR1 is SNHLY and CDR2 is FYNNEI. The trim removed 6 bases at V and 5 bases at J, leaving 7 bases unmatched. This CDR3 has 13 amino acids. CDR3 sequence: CASRAGTVDEQYF. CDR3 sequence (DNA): TGTGCCAGCAGGGCCGGGACAGTGGACGAGCAGTACTTC.

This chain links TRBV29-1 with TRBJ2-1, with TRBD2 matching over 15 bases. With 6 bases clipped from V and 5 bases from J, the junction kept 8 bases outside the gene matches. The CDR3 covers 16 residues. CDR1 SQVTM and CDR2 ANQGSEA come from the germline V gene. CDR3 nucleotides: TGCAGCGTCAAGTGGGGACTAGCGGGAGGCGACAATGAGCAGTTCTTC. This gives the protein CSVKWGLAGGDNEQFF.

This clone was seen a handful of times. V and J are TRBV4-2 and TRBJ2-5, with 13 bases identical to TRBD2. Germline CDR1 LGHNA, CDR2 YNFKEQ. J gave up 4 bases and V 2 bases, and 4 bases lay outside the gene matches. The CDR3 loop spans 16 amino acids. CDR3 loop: CASSQLLAGGLETQYF. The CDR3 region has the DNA TGTGCCAGCAGCCAATTACTAGCGGGAGGGCTAGAGACCCAGTACTTC.

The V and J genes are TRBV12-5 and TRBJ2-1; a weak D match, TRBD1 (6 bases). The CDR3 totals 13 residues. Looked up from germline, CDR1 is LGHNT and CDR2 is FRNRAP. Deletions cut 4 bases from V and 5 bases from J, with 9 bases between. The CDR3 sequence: CASGWTAHNEQFF. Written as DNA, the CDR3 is TGTGCTAGTGGTTGGACAGCACACAATGAGCAGTTCTTC.

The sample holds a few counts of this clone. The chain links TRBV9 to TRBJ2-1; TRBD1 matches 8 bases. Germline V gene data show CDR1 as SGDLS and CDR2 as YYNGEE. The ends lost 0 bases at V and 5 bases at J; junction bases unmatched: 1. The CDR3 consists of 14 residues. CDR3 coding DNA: TGTGCCAGCAGCGTAGCGGGACAGGACAATGAGCAGTTCTTC. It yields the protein CASSVAGQDNEQFF.

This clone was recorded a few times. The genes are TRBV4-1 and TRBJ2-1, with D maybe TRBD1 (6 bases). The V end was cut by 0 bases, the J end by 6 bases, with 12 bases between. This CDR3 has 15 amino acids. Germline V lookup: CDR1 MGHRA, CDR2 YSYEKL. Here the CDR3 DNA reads TGCGCCAGCAGCCAAGATCCGCAGGGGCGCAATGAGCAGTTCTTC. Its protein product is CASSQDPQGRNEQFF.

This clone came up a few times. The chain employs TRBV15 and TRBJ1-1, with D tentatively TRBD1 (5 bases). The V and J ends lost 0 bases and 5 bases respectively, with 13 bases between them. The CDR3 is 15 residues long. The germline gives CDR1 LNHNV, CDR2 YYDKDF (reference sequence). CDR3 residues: CATSRDGRGRTEAFF. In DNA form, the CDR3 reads TGTGCCACCAGCAGAGATGGGAGGGGACGGACTGAAGCTTTCTTT.